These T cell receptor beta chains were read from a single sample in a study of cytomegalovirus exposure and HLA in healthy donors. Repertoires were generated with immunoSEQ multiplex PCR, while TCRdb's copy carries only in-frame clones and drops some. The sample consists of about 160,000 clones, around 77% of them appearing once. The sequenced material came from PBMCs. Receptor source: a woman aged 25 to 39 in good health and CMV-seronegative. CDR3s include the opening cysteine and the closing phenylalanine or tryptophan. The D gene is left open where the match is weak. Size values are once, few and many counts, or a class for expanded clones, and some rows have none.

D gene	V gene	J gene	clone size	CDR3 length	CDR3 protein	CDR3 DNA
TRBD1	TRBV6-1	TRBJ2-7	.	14	CASSVGGTGYEQYF	TGTGCCAGCAGTGTAGGGGGGACAGGGTACGAGCAGTACTTC
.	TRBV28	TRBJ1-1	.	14	CASSYPGLNTEAFF	TGTGCCAGCAGTTATCCGGGTTTGAACACTGAAGCTTTCTTT
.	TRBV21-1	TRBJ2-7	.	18	CASSNISFLGTSEAEQYF	TGTGCCAGCAGCAATATTTCCTTTTTGGGGACTAGCGAGGCCGAGCAGTACTTC
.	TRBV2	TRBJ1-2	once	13	CANSPDNNYGYTF	TGTGCCAACTCCCCGGACAATAACTATGGCTACACCTTC
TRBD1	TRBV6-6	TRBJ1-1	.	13	CASQGQTNTEAFF	TGTGCCAGCCAGGGACAGACGAACACTGAAGCTTTCTTT
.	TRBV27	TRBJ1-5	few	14	CASSLSANTQPQHF	TGTGCCAGCAGTTTATCGGCCAATACTCAGCCCCAGCATTTT
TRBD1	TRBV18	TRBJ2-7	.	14	CASSPGQGLYEQYF	TGTGCCAGCTCACCGGGACAGGGGTTGTACGAGCAGTACTTC
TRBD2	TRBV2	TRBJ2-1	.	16	CASSGGGSGGYNEQFF	TGTGCCAGCAGTGGCGGGGGAAGCGGGGGATACAATGAGCAGTTCTTC
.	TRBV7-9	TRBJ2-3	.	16	CASRAEGTTRGDTQYF	TGTGCCAGCAGAGCAGAGGGGACTACCAGGGGAGATACGCAGTATTTT
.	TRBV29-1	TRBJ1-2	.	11	CSVVTGYGYTF	TGCAGCGTTGTGACAGGTTATGGCTACACCTTC
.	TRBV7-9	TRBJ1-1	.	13	CASSLGSELEAFF	TGTGCCAGCAGCTTAGGTTCGGAGCTTGAAGCTTTCTTT
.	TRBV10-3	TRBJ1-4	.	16	CAISERQGTTNEKLFF	TGTGCCATCAGTGAGAGGCAGGGGACAACTAATGAAAAACTGTTTTTT
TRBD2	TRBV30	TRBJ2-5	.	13	CALGGGSVETQYF	TGTGCCCTCGGGGGGGGCAGCGTAGAGACCCAGTACTTC
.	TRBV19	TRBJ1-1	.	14	CASSQQGISTEAFF	TGTGCCAGTAGTCAACAGGGCATAAGCACTGAAGCTTTCTTT
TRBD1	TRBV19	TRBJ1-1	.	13	CASRRQGNTEAFF	TGTGCCAGTCGAAGACAGGGGAACACTGAAGCTTTCTTT
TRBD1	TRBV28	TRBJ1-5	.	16	CASSFRTGSNNQPQHF	TGTGCCAGCAGTTTTAGGACAGGGTCAAACAATCAGCCCCAGCATTTT
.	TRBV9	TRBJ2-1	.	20	CASSVAGQTTGQGSYNEQFF	TGTGCCAGCAGCGTAGCGGGCCAAACGACGGGGCAGGGGAGCTACAATGAGCAGTTCTTC
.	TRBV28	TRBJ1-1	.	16	CASRSRRFTLNTEAFF	TGTGCCAGCAGATCCCGTCGGTTTACCCTGAACACTGAAGCTTTCTTT
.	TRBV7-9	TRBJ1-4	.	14	CSSSTIATNEKLFF	TGTTCCAGCAGCACAATTGCAACTAATGAAAAACTGTTTTTT
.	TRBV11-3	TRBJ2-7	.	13	CASSFSLGYEQYF	TGTGCCAGCAGCTTTAGCCTCGGATACGAGCAGTACTTC
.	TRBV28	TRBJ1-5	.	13	CASSPGERRTQHF	TGTGCCAGCAGCCCAGGGGAAAGAAGGACCCAGCATTTT
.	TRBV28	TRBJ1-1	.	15	CASSFGWGQNTEAFF	TGTGCCAGCAGTTTTGGCTGGGGGCAGAACACTGAAGCTTTCTTT
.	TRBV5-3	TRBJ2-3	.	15	CARSLGHLDTDTQYF	TGTGCCAGAAGCTTGGGGCACCTTGATACAGATACGCAGTATTTT
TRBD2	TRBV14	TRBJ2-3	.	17	CASSLATSGGGTDTQYF	TGTGCCAGCAGCCTCGCGACTAGCGGGGGGGGGACAGATACGCAGTATTTT
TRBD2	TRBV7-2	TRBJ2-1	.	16	CASSLVGAGAGDEQFF	TGTGCCAGCAGCTTAGTTGGGGCGGGAGCGGGGGATGAGCAGTTCTTC
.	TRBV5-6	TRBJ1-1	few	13	CASSPTGNTEAFF	TGTGCCAGCAGCCCTACAGGAAACACTGAAGCTTTCTTT
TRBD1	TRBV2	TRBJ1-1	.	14	CASSEQGANTEAFF	TGTGCCAGCAGTGAACAGGGGGCCAACACTGAAGCTTTCTTT
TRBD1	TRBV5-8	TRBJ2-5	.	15	CASSLGTGGPETQYF	TGTGCCAGCAGCTTGGGAACAGGGGGGCCAGAGACCCAGTACTTC
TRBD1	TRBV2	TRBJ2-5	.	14	CTSSAGGRQETQYF	TGTACCAGCAGTGCAGGGGGCAGGCAAGAGACCCAGTACTTC
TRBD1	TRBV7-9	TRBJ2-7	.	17	CASSLKRMGQGAQGQYF	TGTGCCAGCAGCTTAAAACGTATGGGACAGGGGGCGCAGGGGCAGTACTTC
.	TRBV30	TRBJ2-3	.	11	CAWTKTDTQYF	TGTGCCTGGACTAAAACAGATACGCAGTATTTT
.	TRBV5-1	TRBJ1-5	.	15	CASSPGPEGGQPQHF	TGCGCCAGCAGCCCAGGACCCGAGGGAGGCCAGCCCCAGCATTTT
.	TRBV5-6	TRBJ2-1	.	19	CASSATEPKTTGIPNEQFF	TGTGCCAGCAGCGCCACTGAACCTAAGACGACAGGAATCCCCAATGAGCAGTTCTTC
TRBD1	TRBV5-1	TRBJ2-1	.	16	CASRPTGTDRYNEQFF	TGCGCCAGCAGACCGACAGGGACCGACCGCTACAATGAGCAGTTCTTC
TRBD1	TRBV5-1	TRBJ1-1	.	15	CASSLEKNRGTEAFF	TGCGCCAGCAGCTTGGAAAAAAACAGGGGCACTGAAGCTTTCTTT
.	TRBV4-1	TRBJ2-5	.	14	CASSLRGPRETQYF	TGCGCCAGCAGCCTACGAGGCCCTAGAGAGACCCAGTACTTC
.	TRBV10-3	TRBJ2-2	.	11	CAAGQAGELFF	TGTGCCGCAGGACAAGCCGGGGAGCTGTTTTTT
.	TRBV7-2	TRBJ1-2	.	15	CASSLTNRDNYGYTF	TGTGCCAGCAGCTTAACCAACAGGGATAACTATGGCTACACCTTC
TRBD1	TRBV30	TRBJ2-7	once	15	CAWSVLGTGSYEQYF	TGTGCCTGGAGTGTACTTGGGACAGGATCCTACGAGCAGTACTTC
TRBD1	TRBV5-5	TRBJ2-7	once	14	CASSIPGGPYEQYF	TGTGCCAGCAGCATACCAGGGGGCCCCTACGAGCAGTACTTC
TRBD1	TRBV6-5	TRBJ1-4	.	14	CASRRTGGNEKLFF	TGTGCCAGCAGGAGGACAGGTGGAAACGAAAAACTGTTTTTT
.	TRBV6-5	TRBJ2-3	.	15	CASSLTSWFPDTQYF	TGTGCCAGCAGCCTTACTAGCTGGTTTCCAGATACGCAGTATTTT